The clone carrying this T cell receptor beta chain has more than one count but fewer than ten. This sample is part of a study of blood T cells in healthy people across ages. Each donor was a healthy Caucasian individual from Russia, aged about 6 to 95. The CDR3 length is 18 residues. CDR1 is SGDLS, CDR2 YYNGEE, per germline. V was trimmed by 0 bases and J by 0 bases, leaving 17 bases between them. A second PCR, run for about 6 to 12 cycles, used a sample-barcoded 5' primer plus a J-beta primer mix. The authors tagged each cDNA molecule using a template-switch adaptor with 12 random nucleotides. Each sample yielded at least 3 million CDR3-containing paired-end reads. TCRdb re-analysed the 5' RACE reads in MiXCR, keeping a single row per CDR3 protein. The sample yields 1.5 million to 2 million distinct CDR3 sequences, 40% to 55% seen once.

The sample was blood. The TCR originated in a woman aged 40 to 50 in good health. The chain carries TRBV9 and TRBJ2-3; perhaps D is TRBD1 or TRBD2 (5 bases each). The CDR3 region is CASSVGGVLISSTDTQYF. DNA for the CDR3: TGTGCCAGCAGCGTAGGAGGGGTCCTCATTTCTAGCACAGATACGCAGTATTTT.